This T cell receptor beta chain was recorded in a study of T cells after posttransplantation cyclophosphamide. Libraries were prepared by immunoSEQ multiplex PCR; TCRdb keeps only in-frame clonotypes and omits some of them. The data show about 16,000 clones, approximately 94% seen once. Cells defined as naive were viable CD3+CD4+ or CD3+CD8+ and CCR7+CD45RA+CD45RO-CD95-CD27+CD28+. CDR1 is SGHTA and CDR2 is FQGNSA in the germline V gene. V trimming: 5 bases; J trimming: 1 base; junction bases outside the gene matches: 6. This CDR3 spans 18 amino acids. This receptor was taken from a woman aged 45-65 years in good health and a related stem cell transplant donor. The chain recombines TRBV7-2 with TRBJ2-1, with 15 bases lining up with TRBD2. Sequencing was done on a sample of naive CD4+ T cells sorted from blood. The CDR3 nucleotides read TGTGCCAGCAGCCGAGGACTAGCGGGAGGGATATCCTACAATGAGCAGTTCTTC. Translated: CASSRGLAGGISYNEQFF. The full variable domain, completed using reference TRBV7-2 and TRBJ2-1, is GAGVSQSPSNKVTEKGKDVELRCDPISGHTALYWYRQSLGQGLEFLIYFQGNSAPDKSGLPSDRFSAERTGGSVSTLTIQRTQQEDSAVYLCASSRGLAGGISYNEQFFGPGTRLTVL.